This T cell receptor beta chain came from a study of T cells in Graves' hyperthyroidism and ophthalmopathy. Study-wide context: Peripheral blood sampling occurred at initial diagnosis, before any treatment.

The sample holds many counts of this clonotype. CDR3 length: 12 amino acids. Trimming stripped 7 bases from V and 5 bases from J, with 11 bases between. Germline assignment: CDR1 SGHTA and CDR2 FQGTGA. It was RNA transcripts that yielded the amplified TCR beta CDR3 regions. First-round RT-PCR of the TCR CDR3 relied on the HTBI primer set. TCRdb re-called the multiplex PCR reads through MiXCR, storing one row per CDR3 protein. The sample consists of roughly 520,000 distinct CDR3 sequences, approximately 25% of them appearing once. A patient was excluded if there was uncontrolled infection, other autoimmune disease, pregnancy or lactation. Every diagnosis used clinical symptoms, serum thyroxine and TRAb, thyroid ultrasound and orbital computed tomography.

Specimen: blood. The receptor was derived from a woman younger than 45 with Graves' ophthalmopathy. The chain is built from TRBV7-3 and TRBJ1-1; D gene ambiguous. As DNA, the CDR3 is TGTGCCAGCACCCTTGGAGGAACTGAAGCTTTCTTT. Translation gives CASTLGGTEAFF.